The T cell receptor beta chain under discussion was sequenced for a study of blood T cell repertoires in COVID-19. Study overall: COVID-19 samples, acute and convalescent, were from the United States, Italy and Spain. T cells, B-cell-depleted T cells, or PBMCs provided the cDNA or gDNA that served as material.

Original handling: Researchers report that nucleated cell counts were estimated from reference gene primer amplification. Only in-frame clones appear in the TCRdb table, and some are missing; sequencing was by immunoSEQ multiplex PCR. Clonal size and the V and J genes are those of that table, whereas D and trimming came from the DNA. The sample shows under 300,000 clones, about 79% of them seen only once. Germline V gene lookup returns CDR1 KGHSH and CDR2 LQKENI. V gave up 6 bases and J gave up 4 bases; unmatched junction bases: 6. This CDR3 contains 14 residues. Material for sequencing was peripheral blood. The gene calls are TRBV18 and TRBJ1-2, with 9 bases lining up with TRBD1. This TCR was sampled from a man aged 40-50 years who had recovered from COVID-19. The CDR3 DNA reads TGTGCCAGCTCTCCCGGGGACAGGGCCTATGGCTACACCTTC. Amino acids: CASSPGDRAYGYTF.